Following are 28 T cell receptor beta chains from one sample sequenced in a study of cytomegalovirus exposure and HLA in healthy donors. Vbeta (60) and Jbeta (13) primers were used in the PCR. The method was immunoSEQ multiplex PCR; TCRdb's version includes in-frame clones alone and lacks a portion of them. The data contain roughly 120,000 clones, around 67% of them singletons. Sequences were obtained from PBMCs. The receptors shown here come from a middle-aged woman in good health and CMV-seronegative.

Worth noting for this clone: One end of the junction varies from germline; a read error may be responsible. J is TRBJ1-4 and V is TRBV5-8; TRBD1 agrees at 9 bases. Germline V gene lookup returns CDR1 SGHTS and CDR2 YDEGEE. This CDR3 is 15 amino acids long. CDR3 DNA sequence: TGTGCCAGCAGTTTGGGACAGGGTTTCCGTGAAAAACTGTTTTTT. It codes for CASSLGQGFREKLFF.

This clone was seen only a few times. The chain couples TRBV6-1 to TRBJ2-5; maybe TRBD1 (5 bases). Trimming removed 2 bases at V and 1 base at J, with 8 bases between. This CDR3 is 14 amino acids long. The V gene's germline CDR1 is MNHNS and CDR2 SASEGT. CDR3 loop: CASSERGFQETQYF. The DNA for the CDR3 is TGTGCCAGCAGTGAAAGGGGATTCCAAGAGACCCAGTACTTC.

This sequence joins TRBV7-3 and TRBJ2-3; no definite D call. The CDR3 has 13 amino acids. CDR1 is SGHTA and CDR2 is FQGTGA in the germline V gene. The V end lost 4 bases, the J end lost 3 bases, and 8 bases lay between the germline ends. CDR3 coding DNA: TGTGCCAGCAGCTACGGTACTACAGATACGCAGTATTTT. It specifies CASSYGTTDTQYF.

The DNA for the CDR3 is TGCGCCAGCAGCCAAGATCTTCTAAGGACAGAACAAGAGACCCAGTACTTC. It is translated as CASSQDLLRTEQETQYF. The chain combines TRBV4-3 with TRBJ2-5, with D maybe TRBD1 (6 bases). The CDR3 covers 17 residues. Trimming shortened V by 0 bases and J by 2 bases, and 16 bases separated the two germline ends. Germline CDR1 and CDR2: LGHNA and YSLEER.

The CDR3 nucleotides read TGTGCCAGCAGCCCTAGGACAGGGCAGAGAGAGACCCAGTACTTC. Translated: CASSPRTGQRETQYF. This chain links TRBV7-9 with TRBJ2-5; TRBD1 matches at 8 bases. CDR1 and CDR2 (germline): SEHNR, FQNEAQ (reference sequence). The CDR3 is 15 residues long. V shed 5 bases and J 4 bases; nucleotides not matched to a gene: 9.

This clone appeared once. The chain carries TRBV12-5 and TRBJ1-1; D not certain. V lost 4 bases, J lost 4 bases, and 16 bases lay in between. Germline loops: CDR1 LGHNT, CDR2 FRNRAP. The CDR3 totals 15 residues. CDR3 in DNA: TGTGCTAGTGGTTCGGGAGGAGGGCTGGGCACTGAAGCTTTCTTT. As protein: CASGSGGGLGTEAFF.

This clone was counted between two and nine times. The rearrangement joins TRBV2 to TRBJ1-5; 9 bases are a match to TRBD1. V gave up 6 bases and J gave up 4 bases; unmatched junction bases: 7. The CDR3 extends over 15 amino acids. Per germline, CDR1 SNHLY and CDR2 FYNNEI. The CDR3 nucleotides are TGTGCCAGCAGATTCCGGACAGGGGCGAATCAGCCCCAGCATTTT. Amino acids: CASRFRTGANQPQHF.

The V call is TRBV14, the J call TRBJ1-2; 7 bases agree with TRBD1. The CDR3 has 15 residues. Trimming cost V 4 bases and J 5 bases; bases outside gene matches: 10. In germline, CDR1 is SGHDN, CDR2 FVKESK. The CDR3 nucleotides read TGTGCCAGCAGCCCCCAGAGGGGGCCGGGGTATGGCTACACCTTC. Translation: CASSPQRGPGYGYTF.

The rearrangement uses TRBV19 and TRBJ2-2, with 7 bases aligning to TRBD2. Trimming took 5 bases from V and 7 from J; bases not matched to a gene: 7. This CDR3 comprises 14 residues. The germline V gene encodes CDR1 LNHDA and CDR2 SQIVND (reference sequence). CDR3 nucleotide sequence: TGTGCCAGTAGTCGGACGGGGGAGGGCGGGGAGCTGTTTTTT. Protein product: CASSRTGEGGELFF.

The chain couples TRBV19 to TRBJ2-1, with 8 bases matching TRBD1. The germline V gene encodes CDR1 LNHDA and CDR2 SQIVND (reference sequence). This CDR3 has 15 amino acids. Trimming at V came to 3 bases and at J to 7 bases, leaving 8 bases not matched to a gene. CDR3 sequence reads: CASSIVTGGRNEQFF. The CDR3 bases are TGTGCCAGTAGTATCGTTACAGGGGGTCGGAATGAGCAGTTCTTC.

This clone was counted between two and nine times. The rearrangement uses TRBV6-5 and TRBJ1-1; 8 bases align to TRBD1. The CDR3 has 14 residues. Trimming at V came to 7 bases and at J to 0 bases, leaving 4 bases not matched to a gene. CDR1 is MNHEY, CDR2 SVGAGI, per germline. The CDR3 spells CASTRGQVNTEAFF. The CDR3, as DNA: TGTGCCAGCACCAGGGGGCAGGTGAACACTGAAGCTTTCTTT.

This chain joins TRBV19 and TRBJ2-3; 9 bases line up with TRBD2. The CDR3 contains 17 residues. J was trimmed by 4 bases and V by 5 bases; bases with no gene match: 13. Germline CDR1 and CDR2: LNHDA and SQIVND (reference sequence). CDR3 coding DNA: TGTGCCAGTAGTCCTCCCCGGTATAGCGGGAGCCCAGATACGCAGTATTTT. Protein sequence: CASSPPRYSGSPDTQYF.

The chain combines TRBV7-4 with TRBJ2-5; a possible D gene is TRBD1 (7 bases). Per the germline V gene, CDR1 is SGHVT and CDR2 is SQSDAQ. This CDR3 has 15 residues. Trimming took 8 bases from V and 1 from J, leaving 17 bases between them. CDR3 bases: TGTGCCAGCGGAGGGGGCACGACCCTCCAAGAGACCCAGTACTTC. This encodes CASGGGTTLQETQYF.

This clone was seen once. This rearrangement joins TRBV19 to TRBJ1-2; tentative D call: TRBD1 (5 bases). Trimming removed 10 bases at V and 3 bases at J, with 9 bases between. The CDR3 has 11 amino acids. Germline V gene lookup returns CDR1 LNHDA and CDR2 SQIVND (reference sequence). CDR3 sequence reads: CATQGHYGYTF. Here the CDR3 DNA reads TGTGCCACCCAGGGTCACTATGGCTACACCTTC.

This chain joins TRBV9 and TRBJ2-5; 7 bases match TRBD1. The length of the CDR3 is 15 residues. Germline CDR1 and CDR2: SGDLS and YYNGEE. With V trimmed by 4 bases and J by 0 bases, 6 bases remained unmatched. This CDR3 reads CASSPWDSDQETQYF. CDR3 in DNA: TGTGCCAGCAGCCCATGGGACAGCGACCAAGAGACCCAGTACTTC.

Notes on this clone: The junction differs from germline at one of its ends, possibly a read error. The chain combines TRBV5-6 with TRBJ2-7; 8 bases are a match to TRBD2. Germline CDR1 is SGHDT and CDR2 is YYEEEE. The CDR3 covers 14 residues. The CDR3, as DNA: TGTGCCAGCAGCTTGGCCGGGGGGGGGTGGGGGGAGGACTTC. Amino acids: CASSLAGGGWGEDF.

The chain has TRBV13 and TRBJ2-2, with unresolved D. V was trimmed by 0 bases and J by 5 bases, leaving 7 bases between them. CDR1 and CDR2 (germline): PRHDT, FYEKMQ (reference sequence). CDR3 size: 14 residues. This CDR3 is CASSLGRPTGELFF. CDR3 DNA: TGTGCCAGCAGCTTAGGCAGGCCGACCGGGGAGCTGTTTTTT.

The chain couples TRBV5-1 to TRBJ2-3; 8 bases align to TRBD2. The CDR3 runs to 15 residues. Germline CDR1 and CDR2: SGHRS and YFSETQ. V lost 2 bases and J lost 5; bases outside the gene matches: 7. DNA for the CDR3: TGCGCCAGCAGCTTCGGCGCGGGAGGCCAAGATACGCAGTATTTT. Translated: CASSFGAGGQDTQYF.

This clone was seen only once. Its ends do not fully match the called genes, so a read error is possible. CDR3 in amino acids: CSSSSRQSSTDTQYF. CDR3 DNA sequence: TGTTCCAGCAGCTCCCGACAGTCTAGCACAGATACGCAGTATTTT. The gene calls are TRBV7-9 and TRBJ2-3, with D maybe TRBD1 (5 bases). The CDR3 runs 15 residues. The germline gives CDR1 SEHNR, CDR2 FQNEAQ (reference sequence).

The chain employs TRBV5-1 and TRBJ2-7, with 8 bases identical to TRBD2. Trimming took 0 bases from V and 0 from J; bases not matched to a gene: 8. Germline CDR1 is SGHRS and CDR2 is YFSETQ. The CDR3 has 17 amino acids. The CDR3 region is CASSLVAGGVGSYEQYF. The DNA of the CDR3 is TGCGCCAGCAGCTTGGTGGCGGGGGGCGTCGGCTCCTACGAGCAGTACTTC.

This chain uses TRBV15 with TRBJ1-5; no reliable D call. The CDR3 totals 15 residues. V lost 0 bases, J lost 3 bases, and 9 bases lay in between. Germline V lookup: CDR1 LNHNV, CDR2 YYDKDF (reference sequence). CDR3 DNA: TGTGCCACCAGCAGAGAACGGGTCCCCAATCAGCCCCAGCATTTT. This gives the protein CATSRERVPNQPQHF.

Note on this clone: One junction end disagrees with the germline gene, perhaps due to a read error. Other DNA sequences within the sample encode an identical CDR3. The gene calls are TRBV5-4 and TRBJ2-5; a weak D match, TRBD1 (6 bases). The V gene's germline CDR1 is SGHNT and CDR2 YYREEE (reference sequence). The CDR3 has 15 residues. CDR3 coding DNA: TGTGCTAGCAGCCCGCCGGACAGAACCCAAGAGACCCAGTACTTC. Translated: CASSPPDRTQETQYF.

This CDR3 is CASSLARGGAYEQYF. The CDR3 DNA reads as TGTGCCAGCAGCTTAGCGCGGGGAGGGGCCTACGAGCAGTACTTC. The chain is built from TRBV7-7 and TRBJ2-7, with 7 bases identical to TRBD2. Germline lookup yields CDR1 SSHAT and CDR2 FNYEAQ (reference sequence). The CDR3 length is 15 residues. The V segment lost 0 bases and the J segment 2 bases; nucleotides outside the gene matches: 4.

This clone was found a few times. The chain uses TRBV21-1 and TRBJ1-6. TRBV21-1 is tagged as a pseudogene. CDR3 length: 16 residues. The CDR3 sequence: CASSKGTPGSGSPLHF. The CDR3 DNA follows: TGTGCCAGCAGCAAAGGGACCCCGGGGTCGGGTTCACCCCTCCACTTT.

In DNA form, the CDR3 reads TGTGCCAGCAGCTTGGGGCAGGGTAATTCACCCCTCCACTTT. The encoded protein is CASSLGQGNSPLHF. This chain uses TRBV11-2 with TRBJ1-6, with a possible D match to TRBD1 (5 bases). Germline V gene data show CDR1 as SGHAT and CDR2 as FQNNGV. The CDR3 runs to 14 residues. Trimming took off 3 bases at V and 6 bases at J, with 9 bases between the two ends.

V gene TRBV5-1 combines with J gene TRBJ2-5; weak D call: TRBD1 (5 bases). The germline V and J ends were trimmed by 3 bases and 1 base, with 19 bases remaining between them. CDR3 length: 17 amino acids. The germline gives CDR1 SGHRS, CDR2 YFSETQ. The CDR3, as DNA: TGCGCCAGCAGCTCGAATCCCCCGACAGCCAGCCAAGAGACCCAGTACTTC. Its translation is CASSSNPPTASQETQYF.

The CDR3 loop is CASSLTAGQGRTQYF. In DNA form, the CDR3 reads TGTGCCAGCAGCTTAACCGCTGGACAGGGAAGGACCCAGTACTTC. The rearrangement links TRBV7-2 to TRBJ2-5, with TRBD1 matching over 8 bases. This CDR3 is 15 amino acids long. The V and J ends lost 2 bases and 7 bases, in that order; junction bases with no gene match: 9. Germline lookup yields CDR1 SGHTA and CDR2 FQGNSA.

The chain joins TRBV11-2 to TRBJ2-1; 9 positions agree with TRBD2. With V trimmed by 5 bases and J by 4 bases, 6 bases remained unmatched. CDR3 size: 15 residues. Looked up from germline, CDR1 is SGHAT and CDR2 is FQNNGV. The CDR3 DNA sequence: TGTGCCAGCAGCCCCGGGACTAGCATATACAATGAGCAGTTCTTC. Protein sequence: CASSPGTSIYNEQFF. Combining the CDR3 with reference TRBV11-2 and TRBJ2-1 gives the whole variable domain EAGVAQSPRYKIIEKRQSVAFWCNPISGHATLYWYQQILGQGPKLLIQFQNNGVVDDSQLPKDRFSAERLKGVDSTLKIQPAKLEDSAVYLCASSPGTSIYNEQFFGPGTRLTVL.